The 7 T cell receptor beta chains below all came from one sample that was sequenced in a study of blood T cell repertoires in COVID-19. Here immunoSEQ multiplex PCR was the method, and the copy in TCRdb shows in-frame clones only, minus some. The table has some 180,000 clones, approximately 85% seen once. The sample comprised peripheral blood. These receptor sequences come from a woman aged 55-70 years with acute or convalescent COVID-19.

This sequence joins TRBV2 and TRBJ2-2, with a possible D match to TRBD2 (6 bases). This CDR3 comprises 15 residues. V dropped 6 bases and J dropped 0 bases, with 11 bases sitting between them. From germline, CDR1 is SNHLY and CDR2 FYNNEI. The CDR3 nucleotides read TGTGCCAGCAGGGGGCTAGCGTCGAACACCGGGGAGCTGTTTTTT. Its protein is CASRGLASNTGELFF.

The chain has TRBV3-1 (or the pseudogene TRBV3-2) and TRBJ2-1; TRBD2 is a possible D gene (6 bases). Germline V gives CDR1 LGHDT, CDR2 YNNKEL (reference sequence). The V and J ends lost 2 bases and 7 bases respectively, with 18 bases between them. CDR3 length equals 16 residues. CDR3 nucleotide sequence: TGTGCCAGCAGCCAACACGGGAGTCGCATCCGAAATGAGCAGTTCTTC. Translating gives CASSQHGSRIRNEQFF.

This chain uses TRBV5-4 with TRBJ1-6; D might be TRBD1 (5 bases). The V end lost 2 bases, the J end lost 4 bases, and 7 bases lay between the germline ends. From germline, CDR1 is SGHNT and CDR2 YYREEE (reference sequence). This CDR3 is built from 14 residues. Written as DNA, the CDR3 is TGTGCCAGCAGCTTAGACAGTTATAATTCACCCCTCCACTTT. Translating gives CASSLDSYNSPLHF.

This clone has only a few counts. This chain joins TRBV11-2 and TRBJ1-1, with D unresolved. Trimming took off 1 base at V and 5 bases at J, with 8 bases between the two ends. The germline V gene has CDR1 SGHAT and CDR2 FQNNGV. This CDR3 region has 13 residues. CDR3: CASSLVPRTEAFF. The CDR3 nucleotides read TGTGCCAGCAGCTTAGTCCCGAGGACTGAAGCTTTCTTT.

The chain carries TRBV10-2 and TRBJ2-2, with 8 bases identical to TRBD2. V lost 8 bases, J lost 0 bases, and 8 bases stayed unmatched. Germline CDR1 is WSHSY and CDR2 is SAAADI. This CDR3 comprises 16 residues. CDR3 DNA: TGCGCCAGCGCCGGGGGGGCGGGAACGAACACCGGGGAGCTGTTTTTT. It translates to CASAGGAGTNTGELFF.

V and J are TRBV15 and TRBJ2-1; 12 bases match TRBD1. The germline V gene has CDR1 LNHNV and CDR2 YYDKDF (reference sequence). CDR3 size: 16 residues. V was clipped by 2 bases and J by 9 bases; unmatched bases: 8. CDR3 nucleotides: TGTGCCACCAGCAGACCCGGGACAGGGGGCCCCTTTGAGCAGTTCTTC. This sequence encodes CATSRPGTGGPFEQFF.

The V gene is TRBV4-1, the J gene TRBJ2-5; 8 nucleotides match TRBD1. The CDR3 spans 15 residues. Trimming took 4 bases from V and 1 from J; bases not matched to a gene: 5. The germline gives CDR1 MGHRA, CDR2 YSYEKL. The CDR3 DNA reads TGCGCCAGCAGCCTGGACAGGGCGGCCCAAGAGACCCAGTACTTC. This encodes CASSLDRAAQETQYF.